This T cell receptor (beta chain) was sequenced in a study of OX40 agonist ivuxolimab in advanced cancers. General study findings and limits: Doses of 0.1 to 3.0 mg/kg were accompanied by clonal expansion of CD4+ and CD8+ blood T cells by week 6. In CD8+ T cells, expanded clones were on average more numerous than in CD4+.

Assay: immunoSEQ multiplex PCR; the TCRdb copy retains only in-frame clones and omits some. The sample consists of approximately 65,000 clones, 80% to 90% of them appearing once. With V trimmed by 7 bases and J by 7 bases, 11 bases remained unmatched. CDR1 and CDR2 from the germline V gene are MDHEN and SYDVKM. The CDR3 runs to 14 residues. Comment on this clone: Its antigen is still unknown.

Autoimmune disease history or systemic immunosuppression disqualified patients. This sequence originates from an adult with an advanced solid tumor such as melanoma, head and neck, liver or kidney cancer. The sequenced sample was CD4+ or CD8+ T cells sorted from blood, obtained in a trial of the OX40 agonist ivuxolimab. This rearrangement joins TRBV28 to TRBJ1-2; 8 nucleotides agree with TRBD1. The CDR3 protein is CASKQRQGASGYTF. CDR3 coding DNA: TGTGCCAGCAAGCAAAGGCAGGGGGCTTCTGGCTACACCTTC.